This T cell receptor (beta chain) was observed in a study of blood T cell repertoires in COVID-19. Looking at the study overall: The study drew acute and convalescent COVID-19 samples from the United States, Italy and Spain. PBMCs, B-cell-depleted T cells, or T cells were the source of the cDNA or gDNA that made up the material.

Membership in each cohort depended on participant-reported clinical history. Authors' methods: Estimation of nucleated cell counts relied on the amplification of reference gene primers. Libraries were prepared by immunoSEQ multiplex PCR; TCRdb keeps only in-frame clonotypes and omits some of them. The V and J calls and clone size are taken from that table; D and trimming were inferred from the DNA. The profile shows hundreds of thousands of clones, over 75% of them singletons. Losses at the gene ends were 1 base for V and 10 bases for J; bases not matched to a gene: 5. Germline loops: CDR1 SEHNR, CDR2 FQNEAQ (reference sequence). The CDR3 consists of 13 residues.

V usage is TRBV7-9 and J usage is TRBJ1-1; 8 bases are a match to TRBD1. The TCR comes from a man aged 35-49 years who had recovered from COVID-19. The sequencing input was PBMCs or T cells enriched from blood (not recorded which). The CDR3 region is CASSLGTGGRAFF. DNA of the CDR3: TGTGCCAGCAGCTTAGGCACAGGGGGTAGAGCTTTCTTT.